These 3 T cell receptor beta chains share one sample of origin, sequenced in a study of chemoradiotherapy in HPV16-positive cancers. Sequencing was performed with immunoSEQ multiplex PCR; in TCRdb, only in-frame clones are kept and a portion is missing. The sample shows 17,000 or so clones, nearly 90% of them seen only once. The input for sequencing was blood, taken from a patient who underwent chemoradiotherapy. These receptors came from a human donor with HPV-associated anogenital cancer.

This clone was seen only a few times. The V gene is TRBV6-1, the J gene TRBJ2-2, with 14 positions matching TRBD2. The CDR3 consists of 16 residues. Germline V gives CDR1 MNHNS, CDR2 SASEGT. V lost 3 bases and J lost 7; bases outside the gene matches: 4. The CDR3 nucleotides read TGTGCCAGCAGTGATTGGGGACTAGCGGGAGACGGGGAGCTGTTTTTT. Its protein product is CASSDWGLAGDGELFF.

This chain uses TRBV28 with TRBJ1-5; D remains unclear. V shed 6 bases and J shed 3 bases, with 12 bases lying between them. CDR3 length equals 14 residues. Germline CDR1 and CDR2: MDHEN and SYDVKM. The CDR3 DNA follows: TGTGCCAGCAGCCTCGGAGGAACCAATCAGCCCCAGCATTTT. Translated, it gives CASSLGGTNQPQHF. Combining the CDR3 with reference TRBV28 and TRBJ1-5 gives the whole variable domain DVKVTQSSRYLVKRTGEKVFLECVQDMDHENMFWYRQDPGLGLRLIYFSYDVKMKEKGDIPEGYSVSREKKERFSLILESASTNQTSMYLCASSLGGTNQPQHFGDGTRLSIL.

This CDR3 reads CASSPQGAGELFF. In nucleotides, the CDR3 is TGTGCCAGCTCACCACAGGGGGCCGGGGAGCTGTTTTTT. The V and J genes are TRBV18 and TRBJ2-2; tentative D call: TRBD1 (6 bases). The CDR3 has 13 amino acids. Germline lookup yields CDR1 KGHSH and CDR2 LQKENI. Trimming shortened V by 1 base and J by 6 bases, and 6 bases separated the two germline ends.